What follows are 9 T cell receptor beta chains derived from one specimen sequenced in a study of T cell responses to AZD1222 COVID-19 vaccine. This table comes from immunoSEQ multiplex PCR, and its TCRdb copy is limited to in-frame clones, with some not included. This sample has some 89,000 clones, with roughly 90% found just once. The sample consisted of peripheral blood, taken on day 0 of AZD1222 vaccination. The receptors come from an adult in good health.

Worth noting for this clone: At one boundary the junction diverges from the germline segment, which might be a read error. V usage is TRBV6-1 and J usage is TRBJ1-4; 9 positions agree with TRBD1. The germline V gene has CDR1 MNHNS and CDR2 SASEGT. The CDR3 spans 16 residues. The CDR3 loop reads CASSEATGGFNEKLFF. CDR3 sequence (DNA): TGTGCCAGCAGCGAAGCGACAGGGGGATTTAATGAAAAACTGTTTTTT.

This chain connects TRBV19 to TRBJ2-3; 10 bases match TRBD2. Germline CDR1 reads LNHDA; CDR2 reads SQIVND (reference sequence). CDR3 size: 16 residues. Trimming removed 3 bases from V and 4 bases from J; junction bases left unmatched: 7. The CDR3 sequence: CASSIASGSVADTQYF. As DNA, the CDR3 is TGTGCCAGTAGTATCGCTAGCGGGAGTGTTGCAGATACGCAGTATTTT. Using reference TRBV19 and TRBJ2-3 for the parts outside the CDR3, the full variable domain is DGGITQSPKYLFRKEGQNVTLSCEQNLNHDAMYWYRQDPGQGLRLIYYSQIVNDFQKGDIAEGYSVSREKKESFPLTVTSAQKNPTAFYLCASSIASGSVADTQYFGPGTRLTVL.

V is TRBV7-2 and J is TRBJ2-2, with D perhaps being TRBD1 or TRBD2 (5 bases each). Trimming shortened V by 6 bases and J by 4 bases, and 15 bases separated the two germline ends. The CDR3 contains 15 residues. Germline CDR1 reads SGHTA; CDR2 reads FQGNSA. In nucleotides, the CDR3 is TGTGCCAGCAGTCCAACGGGGCACGGCACCGGGGAGCTGTTTTTT. Translated, it gives CASSPTGHGTGELFF.

The rearrangement links TRBV6-1 to TRBJ1-1; TRBD1 matches 9 bases. V lost 3 bases to trimming and J lost 4 bases; unmatched junction nucleotides: 18. This CDR3 has 19 amino acids. In germline, CDR1 is MNHNS, CDR2 SASEGT. This chain's CDR3 is CASSDAGLRQGGWGTEAFF. For the CDR3, the DNA is TGTGCCAGCAGTGATGCGGGATTGAGACAGGGGGGTTGGGGCACTGAAGCTTTCTTT.

Only a few counts were recorded for this clone. The chain carries TRBV9 and TRBJ1-3, with no clear D. Per germline, CDR1 SGDLS and CDR2 YYNGEE. With 0 bases removed from V and 4 bases from J, the gap between germline ends came to 8 bases. The CDR3 runs 14 residues. CDR3: CASSVEIGGNTIYF. The CDR3 DNA is TGTGCCAGCAGCGTAGAAATAGGGGGAAACACCATATATTTT.

The chain is built from TRBV30 and TRBJ2-7, with unresolved D. Germline-derived CDR1 and CDR2 are GTSNPN and SVGIG (reference sequence). Between the trimmed V and J ends, which lost 0 bases and 4 bases, there was a span of 10 bases. The CDR3 contains 13 residues. The chain's CDR3 is CAWSVGSIYEQYF. Written as DNA, the CDR3 is TGTGCCTGGAGTGTAGGCAGCATTTACGAGCAGTACTTC.

This chain joins TRBV18 and TRBJ1-1, with TRBD1 identical over 7 bases. Germline-derived CDR1 and CDR2 are KGHSH and LQKENI. V lost 1 base, J lost 3 bases, and 2 bases stayed unmatched. CDR3 length: 14 amino acids. The CDR3 loop is CASSPQGADTEAFF. The CDR3 bases are TGTGCCAGCTCACCACAGGGGGCGGACACTGAAGCTTTCTTT.

The rearrangement joins TRBV3-1 (or the pseudogene TRBV3-2) to TRBJ1-1; 7 nucleotides align to TRBD1. Per germline, CDR1 LGHDT and CDR2 YNNKEL (reference sequence). Trimming removed 5 bases from V and 1 base from J; junction bases left unmatched: 4. There are 14 residues in the CDR3. In DNA, the CDR3 is TGTGCCAGCAGCTCAAGGACAGGGAACACTGAAGCTTTCTTT. This codes for CASSSRTGNTEAFF.

J is TRBJ1-2 and V is TRBV3-1 (or the pseudogene TRBV3-2), with TRBD1 identical over 9 bases. Germline V lookup: CDR1 LGHDT, CDR2 YNNKEL (reference sequence). J gave up 7 bases and V 5 bases, and 5 bases lay outside the gene matches. The CDR3 length is 13 residues. CDR3 protein: CASSGTGISGYTF. CDR3 nucleotide sequence: TGTGCCAGCAGCGGGACAGGGATTAGTGGCTACACCTTC.